The entry below gives a single T cell receptor (beta chain) sequence along with its context. This entry belongs to a study of PD-1 blockade in mismatch repair-deficient tumors. The ends lost 7 bases at V and 0 bases at J; junction bases unmatched: 12. There are 17 residues in the CDR3. Per the germline V gene, CDR1 is SGHAT and CDR2 is FQNNGV. This table comes from immunoSEQ multiplex PCR, and its TCRdb copy is limited to in-frame clones, with some not included. The sample yields about 51,000 clones, 78% seen once. The gene calls are TRBV11-2 and TRBJ2-1; 7 nucleotides align to TRBD2. The sample in question was peripheral blood, obtained 4 weeks after starting pembrolizumab. The clonotype originates from an adult with mismatch repair-deficient cancer. The CDR3 loop is CASTLRVGGSSYNEQFF. The CDR3 bases are TGTGCCAGCACTTTAAGGGTCGGCGGGAGCTCCTACAATGAGCAGTTCTTC.